A single T cell receptor beta chain is shown here with its context. Germline V gene sequence: CDR1 SGHDN, CDR2 FVKESK. The CDR3 totals 15 residues. The V end lost 1 base, the J end lost 4 bases, and 11 bases lay between the germline ends. These data are taken from a study of blood T cell repertoires in COVID-19. Under the authors' procedure: It was from reference gene primer amplification that nucleated cell counts were estimated. Sequenced by immunoSEQ multiplex PCR; TCRdb stores in-frame clones only, minus some. V and J calls and clone size are as listed in that table; D and trimming were resolved from the DNA. The sample has approximately 75,000 clones, around 88% seen once; the top ten hold less than 0.65%.

The sequenced sample consisted of peripheral blood. The rearrangement uses TRBV14 and TRBJ1-5; D possibly corresponds to TRBD1 (5 bases). The TCR originated in a man between 60 and 70 years old with acute or convalescent COVID-19. Here the CDR3 DNA reads TGTGCCAGCAGCCAAGGCGGGGCCTGGAATCAGCCCCAGCATTTT. This gives the protein CASSQGGAWNQPQHF.